The 12 T cell receptor beta chains below come from one sample, sequenced in a study of cytomegalovirus exposure and HLA in healthy donors. The PCR had 60 Vbeta and 13 Jbeta primers. Data came from immunoSEQ multiplex PCR; TCRdb stores just in-frame clones and leaves some out. The sample contains more than 65,000 clones, roughly two thirds of which appear only once. The sample comprised PBMCs. These TCRs come from a woman aged 45 to 65 in good health and CMV-seropositive.

The V and J genes are TRBV9 and TRBJ2-1, with 14 nucleotides matching TRBD2. Trimming took 0 bases from V and 8 from J; bases not matched to a gene: 4. This CDR3 has 16 residues. Germline CDR1 reads SGDLS; CDR2 reads YYNGEE. The CDR3 bases are TGTGCCAGCAGCGTAGGGAGACTAGCGGGGGGGCATGAGCAGTTCTTC. This translates into CASSVGRLAGGHEQFF. Variable domain in full (rest from reference TRBV9 and TRBJ2-1): DSGVTQTPKHLITATGQRVTLRCSPRSGDLSVYWYQQSLDQGLQFLIQYYNGEERAKGNILERFSAQQFPDLHSELNLSSLELGDSALYFCASSVGRLAGGHEQFFGPGTRLTVL.

Details on this clone: The junction and the germline gene differ at one end; a read error may be behind it. V usage is TRBV7-9 and J usage is TRBJ1-1; D remains ambiguous. CDR1 and CDR2 from the germline V gene are SEHNR and FQNEAQ (reference sequence). The CDR3 is made up of 12 amino acids. The chain's CDR3 is CSSSLFVTEAFF. In nucleotides, the CDR3 is TGTTCCAGCAGCTTATTTGTAACTGAAGCTTTCTTT.

The chain combines TRBV4-1 with TRBJ2-5; D uncertain. The J call is uncertain, as TRBJ2-7 better fits the DNA end. The CDR3 is 13 amino acids. The germline CDR1 and CDR2 sequences are MGHRA and YSYEKL. The CDR3 DNA is TGCGCCAGCAGCCCCCAGCGTTTTTACGAGCAGTACTTC. Translation: CASSPQRFYEQYF.

This clone was detected a few times. The rearrangement uses TRBV7-9 and TRBJ2-1, with D perhaps matching TRBD2 (7 bases). The germline CDR1 and CDR2 sequences are SEHNR and FQNEAQ (reference sequence). The CDR3 is 16 residues long. Trimming took off 4 bases at V and 0 bases at J, with 13 bases between the two ends. The CDR3 protein is CASSSPGGVSYNEQFF. CDR3 in DNA: TGTGCCAGCAGCTCCCCGGGGGGCGTCTCCTACAATGAGCAGTTCTTC.

The J gene is TRBJ2-7, the V gene TRBV4-2, with unresolved D. The CDR3 loop spans 13 amino acids. The V and J ends lost 1 base and 6 bases respectively, with 10 bases between them. Germline CDR1 is LGHNA and CDR2 is YNFKEQ. The CDR3 is CASSQVYSAEQYF. CDR3 coding DNA: TGTGCCAGCAGCCAAGTCTACTCCGCCGAGCAGTACTTC.

J is TRBJ1-2 and V is TRBV5-5; D not resolved. From germline, CDR1 is SGHKS and CDR2 YYEKEE (reference sequence). The length of the CDR3 is 13 residues. V shed 0 bases and J shed 3 bases, with 6 bases lying between them. The CDR3 sequence is CASSLGGDYGYTF. The CDR3, as DNA: TGTGCCAGCAGCTTGGGCGGGGACTATGGCTACACCTTC.

The chain employs TRBV2 and TRBJ2-1, with 7 bases lining up with TRBD1. There are 12 residues in the CDR3. Germline V gene data show CDR1 as SNHLY and CDR2 as FYNNEI. J gave up 7 bases and V 7 bases, and 4 bases lay outside the gene matches. The CDR3 region is CASNQQGNEQFF. For the CDR3, the DNA is TGTGCCAGCAACCAACAGGGGAATGAGCAGTTCTTC.

The genes are TRBV18 and TRBJ2-3; 13 nucleotides line up with TRBD2. The germline CDR1 and CDR2 sequences are KGHSH and LQKENI. With 3 bases clipped from V and 6 bases from J, the junction kept 6 bases outside the gene matches. The CDR3 is 16 amino acids. The CDR3 loop reads CASSPRTSGGDDTQYF. The CDR3 DNA reads as TGTGCCAGCTCACCGAGGACTAGCGGGGGCGACGATACGCAGTATTTT. Complete variable domain (other parts from reference TRBV18 and TRBJ2-3): NAGVMQNPRHLVRRRGQEARLRCSPMKGHSHVYWYRQLPEEGLKFMVYLQKENIIDESGMPKERFSAEFPKEGPSILRIQQVVRGDSAAYFCASSPRTSGGDDTQYFGPGTRLTVL.

The genes are TRBV2 and TRBJ2-5, with a possible D match to TRBD2 (5 bases). V was trimmed by 7 bases and J by 1 base, leaving 7 bases between them. The CDR3 covers 12 residues. Germline CDR1 and CDR2: SNHLY and FYNNEI. CDR3 sequence: CASTGSQETQYF. The DNA of the CDR3 is TGTGCCAGCACTGGGAGCCAAGAGACCCAGTACTTC. Using reference TRBV2 and TRBJ2-5 for the parts outside the CDR3, the full variable domain is EPEVTQTPSHQVTQMGQEVILRCVPISNHLYFYWYRQILGQKVEFLVSFYNNEISEKSEIFDDQFSVERPDGSNFTLKIRSTKLEDSAMYFCASTGSQETQYFGPGTRLLVL.

The chain recombines TRBV9 with TRBJ2-7; 13 bases agree with TRBD2. V lost 4 bases, J lost 2 bases, and 3 bases stayed unmatched. This CDR3 comprises 15 residues. Germline CDR1 is SGDLS and CDR2 is YYNGEE. CDR3 nucleotides: TGTGCCAGCAGCCCCGGGACTAGCGGGGCCTACGAGCAGTACTTC. Its translation: CASSPGTSGAYEQYF.

This rearrangement joins TRBV5-1 to TRBJ2-4, with TRBD2 matching over 9 bases. V lost 0 bases to trimming and J lost 8 bases; unmatched junction nucleotides: 0. There are 13 residues in the CDR3. Germline loops: CDR1 SGHRS, CDR2 YFSETQ. The CDR3: CASSLERGDIQYF. The CDR3 nucleotides read TGCGCCAGCAGCTTGGAGCGGGGGGACATTCAGTACTTC.

This clone has only one observation. This chain connects TRBV6-5 to TRBJ1-2; D unclear. V was cut by 2 bases and J by 2 bases, with 6 bases left in between. CDR1 is MNHEY and CDR2 is SVGAGI in the germline V gene. CDR3 length: 13 amino acids. Here the CDR3 reads CASSYSANYGYTF. CDR3 DNA: TGTGCCAGCAGTTACAGCGCAAACTATGGCTACACCTTC.